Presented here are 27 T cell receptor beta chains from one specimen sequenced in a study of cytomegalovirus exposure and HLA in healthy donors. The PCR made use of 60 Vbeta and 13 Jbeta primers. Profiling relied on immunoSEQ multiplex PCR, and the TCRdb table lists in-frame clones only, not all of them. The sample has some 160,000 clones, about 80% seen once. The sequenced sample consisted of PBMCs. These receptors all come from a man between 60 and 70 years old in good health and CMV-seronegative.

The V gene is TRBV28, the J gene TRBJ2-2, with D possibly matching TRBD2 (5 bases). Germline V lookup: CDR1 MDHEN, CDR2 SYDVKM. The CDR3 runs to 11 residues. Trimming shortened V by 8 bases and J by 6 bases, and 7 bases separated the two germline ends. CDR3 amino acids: CASGSSGELFF. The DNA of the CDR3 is TGTGCCAGCGGGAGTTCCGGGGAGCTGTTTTTT. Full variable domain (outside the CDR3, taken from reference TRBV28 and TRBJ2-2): DVKVTQSSRYLVKRTGEKVFLECVQDMDHENMFWYRQDPGLGLRLIYFSYDVKMKEKGDIPEGYSVSREKKERFSLILESASTNQTSMYLCASGSSGELFFGEGSRLTVL.

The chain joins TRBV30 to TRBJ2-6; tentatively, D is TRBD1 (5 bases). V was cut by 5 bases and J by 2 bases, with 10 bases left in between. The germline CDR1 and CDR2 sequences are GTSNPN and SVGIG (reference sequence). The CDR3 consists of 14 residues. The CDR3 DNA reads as TGTGCCTGGCTACCGACAGCTGGGGCCAACGTCCTGACTTTC. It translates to CAWLPTAGANVLTF.

The DNA of the CDR3 is TGCGCCAGCAGCTTCGGGACTAGCGGGTTCGGGCAAGAGACCCAGTACTTC. Its protein is CASSFGTSGFGQETQYF. The V and J genes are TRBV5-1 and TRBJ2-5; TRBD2 agrees at 12 bases. The CDR3 loop spans 17 amino acids. The germline CDR1 and CDR2 sequences are SGHRS and YFSETQ. Unmatched junction bases numbered 7, after V lost 2 bases and J lost 2 bases.

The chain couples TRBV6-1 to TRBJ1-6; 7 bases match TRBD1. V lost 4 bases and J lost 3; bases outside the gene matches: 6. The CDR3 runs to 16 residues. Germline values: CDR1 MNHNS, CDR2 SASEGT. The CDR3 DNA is TGTGCCAGCAGTGCCCGGGACAGAGTCTATAATTCACCCCTCCACTTT. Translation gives CASSARDRVYNSPLHF.

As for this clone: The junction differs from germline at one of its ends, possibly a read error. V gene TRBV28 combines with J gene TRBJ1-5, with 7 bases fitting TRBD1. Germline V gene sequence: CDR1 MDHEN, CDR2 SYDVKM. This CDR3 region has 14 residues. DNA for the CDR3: TGTGCCAGCATCAGACAAGGGGGCAATCAGCCCCAGAATTTT. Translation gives CASIRQGGNQPQNF.

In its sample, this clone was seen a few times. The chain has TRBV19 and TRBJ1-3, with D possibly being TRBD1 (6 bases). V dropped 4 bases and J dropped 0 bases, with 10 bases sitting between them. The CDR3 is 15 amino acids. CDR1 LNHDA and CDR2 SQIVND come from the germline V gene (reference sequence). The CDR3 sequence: CASSSDRRSGNTIYF. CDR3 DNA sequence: TGTGCCAGTAGTAGCGACAGGCGCTCTGGAAACACCATATATTTT.

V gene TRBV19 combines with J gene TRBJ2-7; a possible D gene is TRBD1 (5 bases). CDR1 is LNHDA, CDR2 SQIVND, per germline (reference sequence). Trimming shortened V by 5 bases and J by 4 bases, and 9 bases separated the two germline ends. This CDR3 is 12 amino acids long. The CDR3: CASSDSGYEQYF. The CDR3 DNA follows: TGTGCCAGTAGTGATTCAGGGTACGAGCAGTACTTC.

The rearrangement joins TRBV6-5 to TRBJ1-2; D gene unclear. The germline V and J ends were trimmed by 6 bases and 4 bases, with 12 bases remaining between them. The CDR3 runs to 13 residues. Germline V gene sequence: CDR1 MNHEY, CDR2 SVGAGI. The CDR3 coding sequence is TGTGCCAGCAGACGGGAGAAGGCCTATGGCTACACCTTC. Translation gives CASRREKAYGYTF.

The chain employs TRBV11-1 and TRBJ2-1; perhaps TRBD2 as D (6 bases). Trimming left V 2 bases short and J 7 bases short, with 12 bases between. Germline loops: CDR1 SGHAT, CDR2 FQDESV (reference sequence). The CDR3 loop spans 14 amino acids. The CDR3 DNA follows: TGTGCCAGCAGCTTACCGGGACTGGGGAATGAGCAGTTCTTC. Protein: CASSLPGLGNEQFF.

The CDR3 DNA reads TGTGCCAGCAGCTTCTTCGGGACTCAAGAGACCCAGTACTTC. Amino acids: CASSFFGTQETQYF. The genes are TRBV7-2 and TRBJ2-5; D possibly corresponds to TRBD2 (6 bases). Trimming removed 3 bases at V and 2 bases at J, with 10 bases between. The germline gives CDR1 SGHTA, CDR2 FQGNSA. The CDR3 has 14 residues.

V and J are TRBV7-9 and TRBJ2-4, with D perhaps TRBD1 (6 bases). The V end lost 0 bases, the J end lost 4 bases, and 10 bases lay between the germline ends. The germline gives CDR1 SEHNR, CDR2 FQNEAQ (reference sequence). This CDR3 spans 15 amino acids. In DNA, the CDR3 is TGTGCCAGCAGCTTAGCTACAGGGCCTAAAAACATTCAGTACTTC. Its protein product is CASSLATGPKNIQYF.

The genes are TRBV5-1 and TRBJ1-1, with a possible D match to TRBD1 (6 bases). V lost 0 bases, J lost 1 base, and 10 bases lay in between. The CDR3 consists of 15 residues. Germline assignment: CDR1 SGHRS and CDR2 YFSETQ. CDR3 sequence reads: CASSLGDTSNTEAFF. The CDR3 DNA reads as TGCGCCAGCAGCTTGGGGGACACTTCGAACACTGAAGCTTTCTTT.

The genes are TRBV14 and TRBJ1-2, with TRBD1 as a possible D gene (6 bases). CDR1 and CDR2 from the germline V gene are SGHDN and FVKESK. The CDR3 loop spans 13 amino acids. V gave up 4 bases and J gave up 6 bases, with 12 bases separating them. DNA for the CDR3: TGTGCCAGCAGCCTCCAGGGGCGAGATGGCTACACCTTC. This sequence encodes CASSLQGRDGYTF.

As DNA, the CDR3 is TGCGCCACCTGGCGGGCGGACACAGATACGCAGTATTTT. Translating it yields CATWRADTDTQYF. The chain couples TRBV4-1 to TRBJ2-3; D is perhaps TRBD2 (5 bases). Trimming shortened V by 10 bases and J by 2 bases, and 13 bases separated the two germline ends. The CDR3 is 13 amino acids. Germline CDR1 reads MGHRA; CDR2 reads YSYEKL.

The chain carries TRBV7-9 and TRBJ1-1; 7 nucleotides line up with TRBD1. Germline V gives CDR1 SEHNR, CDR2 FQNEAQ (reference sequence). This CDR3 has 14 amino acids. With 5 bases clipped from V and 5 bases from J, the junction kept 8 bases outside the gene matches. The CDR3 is CASSLGQIGTEAFF. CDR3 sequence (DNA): TGTGCCAGCAGCCTGGGACAGATAGGGACTGAAGCTTTCTTT.

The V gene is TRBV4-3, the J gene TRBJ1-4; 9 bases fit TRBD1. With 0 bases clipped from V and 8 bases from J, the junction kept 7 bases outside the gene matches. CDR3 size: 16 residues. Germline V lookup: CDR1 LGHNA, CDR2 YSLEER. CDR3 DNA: TGCGCCAGCAGCCAAGAAATAGGGACAGGGACAGAAAAACTGTTTTTT. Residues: CASSQEIGTGTEKLFF.

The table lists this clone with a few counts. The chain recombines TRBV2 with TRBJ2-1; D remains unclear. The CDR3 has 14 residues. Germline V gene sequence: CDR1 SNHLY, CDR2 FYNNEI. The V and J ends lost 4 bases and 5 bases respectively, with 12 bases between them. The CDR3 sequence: CASSVYGLDNEQFF. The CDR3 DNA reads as TGTGCCAGCAGTGTTTATGGTCTAGACAATGAGCAGTTCTTC.

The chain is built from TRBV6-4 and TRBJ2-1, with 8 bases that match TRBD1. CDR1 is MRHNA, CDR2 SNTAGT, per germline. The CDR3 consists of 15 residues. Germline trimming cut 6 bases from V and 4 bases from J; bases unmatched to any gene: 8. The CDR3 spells CASSPATGVYNEQFF. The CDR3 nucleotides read TGTGCCAGCAGCCCCGCGACAGGGGTTTACAATGAGCAGTTCTTC.

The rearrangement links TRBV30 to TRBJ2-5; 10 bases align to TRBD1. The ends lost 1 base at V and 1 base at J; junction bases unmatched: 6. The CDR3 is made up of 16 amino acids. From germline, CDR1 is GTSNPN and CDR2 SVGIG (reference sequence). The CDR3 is CAWSADRGRLQETQYF. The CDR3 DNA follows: TGTGCCTGGAGTGCCGACAGGGGGCGCCTCCAAGAGACCCAGTACTTC.

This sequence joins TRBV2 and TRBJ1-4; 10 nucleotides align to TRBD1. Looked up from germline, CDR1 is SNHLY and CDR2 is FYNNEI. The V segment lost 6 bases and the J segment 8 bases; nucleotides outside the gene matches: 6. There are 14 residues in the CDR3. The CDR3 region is CASSRDRGLEKLFF. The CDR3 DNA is TGTGCCAGCAGCAGAGACAGGGGGCTAGAAAAACTGTTTTTT.

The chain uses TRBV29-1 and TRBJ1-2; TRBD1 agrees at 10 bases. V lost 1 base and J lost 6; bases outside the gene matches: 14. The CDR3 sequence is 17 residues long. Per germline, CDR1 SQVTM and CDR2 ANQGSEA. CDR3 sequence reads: CSVEGRGQGHFVDGYTF. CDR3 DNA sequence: TGCAGCGTTGAAGGGCGGGGACAGGGGCATTTTGTAGATGGCTACACCTTC.

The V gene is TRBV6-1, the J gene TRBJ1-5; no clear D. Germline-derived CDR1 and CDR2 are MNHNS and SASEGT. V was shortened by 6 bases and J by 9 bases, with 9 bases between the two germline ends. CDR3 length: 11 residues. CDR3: CASSPGGPQHF. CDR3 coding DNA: TGTGCCAGCAGCCCCGGAGGGCCCCAGCATTTT.

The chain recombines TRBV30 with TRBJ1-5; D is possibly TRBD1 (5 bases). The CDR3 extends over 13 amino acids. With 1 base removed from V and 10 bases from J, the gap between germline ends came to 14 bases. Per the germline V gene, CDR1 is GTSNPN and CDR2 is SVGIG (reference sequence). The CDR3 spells CAWSGDSEQPQHF. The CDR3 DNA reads TGTGCCTGGAGTGGTGACAGCGAGCAACCCCAGCATTTT.

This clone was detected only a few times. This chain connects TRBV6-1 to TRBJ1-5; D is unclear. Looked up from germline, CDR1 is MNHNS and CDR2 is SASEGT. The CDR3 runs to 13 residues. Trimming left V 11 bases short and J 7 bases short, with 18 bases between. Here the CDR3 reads CAVSLGQRQPQHF. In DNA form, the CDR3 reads TGTGCCGTGAGTCTAGGGCAGCGGCAGCCCCAGCATTTT.

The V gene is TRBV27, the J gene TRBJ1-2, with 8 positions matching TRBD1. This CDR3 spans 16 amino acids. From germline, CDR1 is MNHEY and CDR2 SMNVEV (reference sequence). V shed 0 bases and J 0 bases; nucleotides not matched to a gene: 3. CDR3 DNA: TGTGCCAGCAGTTTATCTGGGACAGGTCCTAACTATGGCTACACCTTC. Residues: CASSLSGTGPNYGYTF.

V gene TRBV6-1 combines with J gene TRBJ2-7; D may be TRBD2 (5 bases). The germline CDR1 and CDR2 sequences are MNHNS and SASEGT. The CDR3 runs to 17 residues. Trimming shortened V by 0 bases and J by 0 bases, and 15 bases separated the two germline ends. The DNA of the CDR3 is TGTGCCAGCAGTGAAGCCATGACCGGACTCAGCTCCTACGAGCAGTACTTC. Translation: CASSEAMTGLSSYEQYF.

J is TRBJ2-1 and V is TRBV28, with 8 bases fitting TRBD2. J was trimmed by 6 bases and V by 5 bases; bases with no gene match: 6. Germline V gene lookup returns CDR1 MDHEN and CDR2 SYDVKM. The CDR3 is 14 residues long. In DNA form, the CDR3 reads TGTGCCAGCAGTCCACCCGGGACTAGCAATGAGCAGTTCTTC. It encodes CASSPPGTSNEQFF.